What follows is one T cell receptor (beta chain) and its context. Its antigen is undetermined. The sample is drawn from a study of cytotoxic CD8 clonotypes in ibrutinib-treated CLL. The overall study: A median 12 months of treatment, range 6 to 36, preceded the collection of response samples.

Findings and caveats of the study: Starting clonality was above that of age-matched healthy donors and tracked circulating CD8+ T-cell counts.

The repertoire was sequenced with immunoSEQ multiplex PCR; TCRdb's copy has only in-frame clones and lacks some. This sample has about 200,000 clones, with about 72% found just once. The sequencing here drew on PBMCs, taken after 24 months of ibrutinib treatment. The receptor's source is a human donor with chronic lymphocytic leukemia.

The CDR3, as DNA: TGTGCCAGCAGTGAACAGGGGTTCGGTAATGAGCAGTTCTTC. Translation: CASSEQGFGNEQFF. This chain joins TRBV2 and TRBJ2-1; possibly TRBD1 for D (6 bases). Germline V gene lookup returns CDR1 SNHLY and CDR2 FYNNEI. CDR3 length equals 14 residues. Trimming left V 2 bases short and J 7 bases short, with 12 bases between. Combining the CDR3 with reference TRBV2 and TRBJ2-1 gives the whole variable domain EPEVTQTPSHQVTQMGQEVILRCVPISNHLYFYWYRQILGQKVEFLVSFYNNEISEKSEIFDDQFSVERPDGSNFTLKIRSTKLEDSAMYFCASSEQGFGNEQFFGPGTRLTVL.